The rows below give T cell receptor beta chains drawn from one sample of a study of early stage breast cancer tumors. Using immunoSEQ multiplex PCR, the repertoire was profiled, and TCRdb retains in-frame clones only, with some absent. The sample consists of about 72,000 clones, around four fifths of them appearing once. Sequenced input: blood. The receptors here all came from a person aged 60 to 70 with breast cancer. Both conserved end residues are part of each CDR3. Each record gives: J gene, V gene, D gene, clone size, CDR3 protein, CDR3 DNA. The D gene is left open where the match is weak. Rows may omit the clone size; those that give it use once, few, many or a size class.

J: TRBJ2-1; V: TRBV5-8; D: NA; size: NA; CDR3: CASSFFLKVNSYNEQFF; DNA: TGTGCCAGCAGCTTTTTCCTTAAAGTGAACTCCTACAATGAGCAGTTCTTC
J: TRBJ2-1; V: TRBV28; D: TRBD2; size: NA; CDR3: CASSDPRSTSGRARYEQFF; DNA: TGTGCCAGCAGCGACCCACGATCGACTAGCGGGAGGGCCAGGTATGAGCAGTTCTTC
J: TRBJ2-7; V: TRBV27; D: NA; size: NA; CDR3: CASSPTSREFSYEQYF; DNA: TGTGCCAGCAGTCCTACCTCACGGGAGTTTTCCTACGAGCAGTACTTC
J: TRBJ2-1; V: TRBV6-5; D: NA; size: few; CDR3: CASSYAGGGEQFF; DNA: TGTGCCAGCAGTTACGCAGGGGGAGGTGAGCAGTTCTTC
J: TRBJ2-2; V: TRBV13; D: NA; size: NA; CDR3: CASSVGQTHTGELFF; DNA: TGTGCCAGCAGCGTTGGACAGACACACACCGGGGAGCTGTTTTTT
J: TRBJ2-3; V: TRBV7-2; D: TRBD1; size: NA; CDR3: CASSPGQETPSQYF; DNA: TGTGCCAGCAGCCCCGGACAGGAGACCCCATCGCAGTATTTT
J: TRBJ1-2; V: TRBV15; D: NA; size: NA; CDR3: CATSSGGGYGYTF; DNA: TGTGCCACCAGCAGCGGGGGGGGGTATGGCTACACCTTC
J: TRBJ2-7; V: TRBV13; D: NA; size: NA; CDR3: CASSLNRDEQYF; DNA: TGTGCCAGCAGCTTAAACCGGGACGAGCAGTACTTC
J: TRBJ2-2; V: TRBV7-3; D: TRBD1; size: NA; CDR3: CASSLNRGAGELFF; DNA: TGTGCCAGCAGCTTAAACAGGGGTGCCGGGGAGCTGTTTTTT
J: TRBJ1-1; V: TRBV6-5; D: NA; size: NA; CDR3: CASTASGDTEAFF; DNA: TGTGCCAGCACCGCCTCGGGGGACACTGAAGCTTTCTTT
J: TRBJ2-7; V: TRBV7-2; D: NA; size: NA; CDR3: CASSLVSQGPYEQYF; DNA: TGTGCCAGCAGCTTAGTGTCACAGGGCCCCTACGAGCAGTACTTC
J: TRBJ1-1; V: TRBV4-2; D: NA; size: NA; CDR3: CASRTFMNTEAFF; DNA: TGTGCCAGCCGAACGTTTATGAACACTGAAGCTTTCTTT
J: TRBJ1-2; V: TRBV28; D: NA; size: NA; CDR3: CATVTPDPPGGYTF; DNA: TGTGCCACCGTTACCCCAGACCCTCCCGGTGGCTACACCTTC
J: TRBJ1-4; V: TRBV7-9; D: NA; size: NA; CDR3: CASSSDYEKLFF; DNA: TGTGCCAGCAGCTCGGATTATGAAAAACTGTTTTTT
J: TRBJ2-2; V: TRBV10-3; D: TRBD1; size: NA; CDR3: CAIGGQGTTGELFF; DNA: TGTGCCATCGGGGGACAGGGGACCACCGGGGAGCTGTTTTTT
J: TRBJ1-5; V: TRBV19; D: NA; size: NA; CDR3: CASSTLGDQPQHF; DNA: TGTGCCAGTAGTACCCTCGGGGATCAGCCCCAGCATTTT
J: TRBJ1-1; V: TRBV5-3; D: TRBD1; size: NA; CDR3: CARSYAGTGKDNTEAFF; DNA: TGTGCCAGAAGCTACGCGGGGACAGGGAAAGATAACACTGAAGCTTTCTTT
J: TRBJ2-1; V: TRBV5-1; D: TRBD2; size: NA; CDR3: CASSPEGLAAYNEQFF; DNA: TGCGCCAGCAGCCCCGAGGGACTAGCGGCCTACAATGAGCAGTTCTTC